These 19 T cell receptor beta chains originate from one sample sequenced in a study of response to subunit inactivated influenza vaccine. TCRdb redid the calling of the RT-PCR reads with MiXCR, one entry per CDR3 protein. The data show approximately 200,000 distinct CDR3 sequences, under 15% seen once. The sequencing used CD8+ T cells sorted from PBMCs, collected 5 to 6 days after vaccination. The receptors shown here come from a man aged 50 or older who received an inactivated influenza vaccine.

In its sample, this clonotype was seen many times. The gene calls are TRBV5-1 and TRBJ2-1, with 11 bases lining up with TRBD2. Germline-derived CDR1 and CDR2 are SGHRS and YFSETQ. The CDR3 has 15 residues. V shed 4 bases and J 5 bases; nucleotides not matched to a gene: 5. DNA for the CDR3: TGCGCCAGCAGCCCCGGGACTAGCGGAGACAATGAGCAGTTCTTC. This gives the protein CASSPGTSGDNEQFF.

This clonotype appeared a few times. The chain couples TRBV7-8 to TRBJ1-1; possibly TRBD1 for D (5 bases). The V end was cut by 1 base, the J end by 5 bases, with 14 bases between. Germline CDR1 and CDR2: SGHVS and FQNEAQ. The CDR3 is 15 residues long. DNA of the CDR3: TGTGCCAGCAGCTTAGTTCAGGGAGGTGGGACTGAAGCTTTCTTT. The encoded protein is CASSLVQGGGTEAFF.

This clonotype came up a few times. The chain joins TRBV25-1 to TRBJ2-5; D uncertain. Per the germline V gene, CDR1 is MGHDK and CDR2 is SYGVNS. The V end lost 6 bases, the J end lost 5 bases, and 7 bases lay between the germline ends. This CDR3 region has 11 residues. DNA of the CDR3: TGTGCCAGCAGGACATGGGAGACCCAGTACTTC. Encoded protein: CASRTWETQYF. Combining the CDR3 with reference TRBV25-1 and TRBJ2-5 gives the whole variable domain EADIYQTPRYLVIGTGKKITLECSQTMGHDKMYWYQQDPGMELHLIHYSYGVNSTEKGDLSSESTVSRIRTEHFPLTLESARPSHTSQYLCASRTWETQYFGPGTRLLVL.

The chain joins TRBV20-1 to TRBJ1-6; TRBD1 aligns across 12 bases. Trimming took 6 bases from V and 7 from J; bases not matched to a gene: 7. Germline CDR1 reads DFQATT; CDR2 reads SNEGSKA (reference sequence). This CDR3 comprises 15 residues. CDR3: CSAVTGTGGNSPLHF. The CDR3, as DNA: TGCAGTGCCGTTACCGGGACAGGGGGCAATTCACCCCTCCACTTT.

The chain is built from TRBV12-3 or TRBV12-4 and TRBJ2-1; the match to TRBD1 covers 7 bases. The V gene end was trimmed by 5 bases and the J gene end by 7 bases; junction bases not matched to a gene: 11. The CDR3 loop spans 15 amino acids. CDR3: CASSIHTGTDNEQFF. The CDR3 DNA reads as TGTGCCAGCAGTATCCATACCGGGACAGATAATGAGCAGTTCTTC.

J is TRBJ2-3 and V is TRBV29-1; possibly TRBD1 for D (6 bases). The ends were cut back, 5 bases at V and 0 bases at J, with 15 bases in the middle. The CDR3 loop spans 15 amino acids. CDR1 is SQVTM and CDR2 is ANQGSEA in the germline V gene. This CDR3 is CSVSGDITSTDTQYF. In nucleotides, the CDR3 is TGCAGCGTTTCCGGGGACATAACTAGCACAGATACGCAGTATTTT.

This clonotype showed up just a few times. This chain's CDR3 is CASSQRTSETTDTQYF. CDR3 DNA sequence: TGCGCCAGCAGCCAGAGGACTAGCGAGACCACAGATACGCAGTATTTT. This chain connects TRBV4-3 to TRBJ2-3; 9 nucleotides line up with TRBD2. The CDR3 length is 16 residues. Germline V gives CDR1 LGHNA, CDR2 YSLEER. V was clipped by 3 bases and J by 2 bases; unmatched bases: 6.

This clonotype has more than one count but fewer than ten. This chain links TRBV13 with TRBJ2-1, with TRBD1 matching 7 bases. Trimming removed 2 bases from V and 14 bases from J; junction bases left unmatched: 9. Germline V lookup: CDR1 PRHDT, CDR2 FYEKMQ (reference sequence). The CDR3 extends over 13 amino acids. The DNA of the CDR3 is TGTGCCAGCAGCTTACCCGGACAGGACGAAGAGTTCTTC. Residues: CASSLPGQDEEFF.

This chain links TRBV7-9 with TRBJ2-7; no reliable D call. CDR3 length equals 13 residues. V lost 10 bases and J 7 bases, leaving 20 bases between the germline ends. Germline CDR1 and CDR2: SEHNR and FQNEAQ (reference sequence). This chain's CDR3 is CATGLKSDGEQYF. The CDR3 DNA is TGTGCCACCGGATTGAAGAGCGACGGGGAGCAGTACTTC.

The V call is TRBV9, the J call TRBJ2-3; tentative D call: TRBD2 (5 bases). This CDR3 comprises 13 residues. The germline V gene has CDR1 SGDLS and CDR2 YYNGEE. V dropped 4 bases and J dropped 4 bases, with 10 bases sitting between them. The CDR3 DNA follows: TGTGCCAGCAGCTCTACCGGGGCAGATACGCAGTATTTT. This gives the protein CASSSTGADTQYF.

This rearrangement joins TRBV6-1 to TRBJ2-7, with no clear D. Germline CDR1 MNHNS, CDR2 SASEGT. CDR3 size: 15 residues. V was clipped by 6 bases and J by 0 bases, with 15 bases between them. CDR3 loop: CASRPGPTSSYEQYF. The CDR3 DNA reads as TGTGCCAGCAGACCCGGACCGACGAGCTCCTACGAGCAGTACTTC.

The V and J genes are TRBV6-5 and TRBJ2-1; weak D call: TRBD2 (6 bases). Looked up from germline, CDR1 is MNHEY and CDR2 is SVGAGI. V was cut by 1 base and J by 5 bases, with 9 bases left in between. The CDR3 contains 14 residues. The CDR3 loop reads CASSYFASDNEQFF. In DNA form, the CDR3 reads TGTGCCAGCAGTTACTTTGCTAGCGACAATGAGCAGTTCTTC.

Only a few counts were recorded for this clonotype. This chain links TRBV7-2 with TRBJ2-7; TRBD1 agrees at 11 bases. The CDR3 spans 15 residues. J was trimmed by 6 bases and V by 2 bases; bases with no gene match: 6. Germline V CDR1 and CDR2: SGHTA, FQGNSA. The CDR3 loop reads CASSLPGTGGREQYF. The CDR3 nucleotides read TGTGCCAGCAGCTTACCCGGGACAGGGGGGCGCGAGCAGTACTTC.

This chain links TRBV6-5 with TRBJ2-3; TRBD1 agrees at 8 bases. The CDR3 is made up of 15 amino acids. V shed 2 bases and J 2 bases; nucleotides not matched to a gene: 3. CDR1 MNHEY and CDR2 SVGAGI come from the germline V gene. The DNA of the CDR3 is TGTGCCAGCAGTTACGGACAGGGCTCCACAGATACGCAGTATTTT. Translation gives CASSYGQGSTDTQYF.

This clonotype was seen at least ten times. The chain combines TRBV15 with TRBJ2-2, with D perhaps assigned TRBD1 or TRBD2 (5 bases each). Trimming shortened V by 3 bases and J by 4 bases, and 12 bases separated the two germline ends. The V gene's germline CDR1 is LNHNV and CDR2 YYDKDF (reference sequence). CDR3 size: 15 residues. The CDR3 coding sequence is TGTGCCACCAGCAGGGCCGGGACCGTCACCGGGGAGCTGTTTTTT. It codes for CATSRAGTVTGELFF.

The sample holds a few counts of this clonotype. The chain is built from TRBV9 and TRBJ2-1; 8 bases are a match to TRBD2. V was clipped by 4 bases and J by 1 base; unmatched bases: 4. The CDR3 runs to 15 residues. CDR1 and CDR2 from the germline V gene are SGDLS and YYNGEE. The CDR3 DNA follows: TGTGCCAGCAGCTCGAGACTAGCGTCCTACAATGAGCAGTTCTTC. It translates to CASSSRLASYNEQFF.

The chain is built from TRBV10-1 and TRBJ1-6; D not resolved. The CDR3 totals 13 residues. Germline CDR1 WNHNN, CDR2 SYGVQD (reference sequence). The germline V and J ends were trimmed by 2 bases and 6 bases, with 5 bases remaining between them. The CDR3 region has the DNA TGCGCCAGCAGTGAGACCGGTAATTCACCCCTCCACTTT. It codes for CASSETGNSPLHF.

This clonotype came up a few times. The CDR3 DNA follows: TGTGCCAGCAGCTTATGGCGGCTCGGGGGGGAGGTTGGCTACACCTTC. Encoded protein: CASSLWRLGGEVGYTF. The rearrangement links TRBV11-2 to TRBJ1-2, with a possible D match to TRBD1 (5 bases). Trimming took 2 bases from V and 7 from J, leaving 20 bases between them. CDR3 length: 16 residues. CDR1 SGHAT and CDR2 FQNNGV come from the germline V gene.

This clonotype showed up just a few times. J is TRBJ1-2 and V is TRBV7-9, with D unclear. CDR3 length: 14 residues. From germline, CDR1 is SEHNR and CDR2 FQNEAQ (reference sequence). V was shortened by 1 base and J by 7 bases, with 13 bases between the two germline ends. The CDR3 DNA reads TGTGCCAGCAGCTTAGGGACTGCCTATCTTGGCTACACCTTC. This sequence encodes CASSLGTAYLGYTF.